This T cell receptor (beta chain) was sequenced for a study of T cell repertoires in cytomegalovirus infection. CDR1 and CDR2 (germline): LNHNV, YYDKDF (reference sequence). Trimming removed 5 bases at V and 1 base at J, with 14 bases between. This CDR3 comprises 15 residues. Each CDR3 protein is one row after TCRdb ran MiXCR on the reads. This table has under 50,000 distinct CDR3 sequences, 20% to 25% appearing once. As for this clonotype: The antigen remains unidentified.

The sequence was collected from a human donor in good health (CMV status not recorded). Some clones in this sample may be carry-over from other donors' samples. The chain is built from TRBV15 and TRBJ2-5; D not certain. The starting material was CD8+ T cells from cultured PBMCs, obtained from culture after CMV antigen stimulation. The CDR3 bases are TGTGCCACCAGCGGGCAACCCCGAATCCAAGAGACCCAGTACTTC. This codes for CATSGQPRIQETQYF.